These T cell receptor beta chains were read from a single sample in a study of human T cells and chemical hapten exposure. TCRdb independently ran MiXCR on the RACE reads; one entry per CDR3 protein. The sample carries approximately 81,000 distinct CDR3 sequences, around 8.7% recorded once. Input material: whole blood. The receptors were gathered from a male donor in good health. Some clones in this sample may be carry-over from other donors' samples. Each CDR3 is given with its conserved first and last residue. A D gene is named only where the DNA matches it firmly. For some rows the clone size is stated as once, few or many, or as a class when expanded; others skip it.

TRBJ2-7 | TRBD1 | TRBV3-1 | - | CASSRGQGFYEQYF | TGTGCCAGCAGCCGTGGACAGGGCTTTTACGAGCAGTACTTC
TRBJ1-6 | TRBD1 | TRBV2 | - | CASDSQGARTYNSPLHF | TGTGCCAGCGACTCCCAGGGGGCGAGGACCTATAATTCACCCCTCCACTTT
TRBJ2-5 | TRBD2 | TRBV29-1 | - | CSVADSAGGQETQYF | TGCAGCGTTGCGGATTCGGCGGGAGGCCAAGAGACCCAGTACTTC
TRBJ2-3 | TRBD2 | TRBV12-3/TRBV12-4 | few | CASSLAERGNTDTQYF | TGTGCCAGCAGTTTAGCGGAGCGGGGGAACACAGATACGCAGTATTTT
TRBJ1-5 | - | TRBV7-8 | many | CASSLVDRNSNQPQHF | TGTGCCAGCAGCTTAGTCGACAGGAATAGCAATCAGCCCCAGCATTTT
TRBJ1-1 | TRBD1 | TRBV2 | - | CASSGRTGLDTEAFF | TGTGCCAGCAGTGGCCGGACAGGGTTGGACACTGAAGCTTTCTTT
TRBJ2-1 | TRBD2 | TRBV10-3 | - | CAISESEASGNEQFF | TGTGCCATCAGTGAGTCAGAGGCTAGCGGCAATGAGCAGTTCTTC
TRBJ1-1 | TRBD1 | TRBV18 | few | CASSRFPGQGQNTEAFF | TGTGCCAGCTCACGATTCCCGGGACAGGGGCAGAACACTGAAGCTTTCTTT
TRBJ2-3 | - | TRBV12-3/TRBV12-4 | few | CASSPTARDTQYF | TGTGCCAGCAGTCCAACAGCCCGGGATACGCAGTATTTT
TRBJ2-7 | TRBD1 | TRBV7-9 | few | CASSRQGAREQYF | TGTGCCAGCAGCCGTCAGGGGGCGAGGGAGCAGTACTTC
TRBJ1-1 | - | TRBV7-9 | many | CASSLASQGPEAFF | TGTGCCAGCAGCTTAGCGTCCCAGGGTCCTGAAGCTTTCTTT
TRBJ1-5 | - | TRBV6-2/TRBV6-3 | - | CASSLRGPKGNQPQHF | TGTGCCAGCAGTCTCAGGGGACCAAAGGGCAATCAGCCCCAGCATTTT
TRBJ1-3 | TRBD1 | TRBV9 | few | CASSGSGTVGTGNTIYF | TGTGCCAGCAGCGGATCCGGGACAGTCGGCACTGGAAACACCATATATTTT
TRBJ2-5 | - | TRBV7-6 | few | CASSLDRDPAETQYF | TGTGCCAGCAGCTTGGACCGGGACCCCGCAGAGACCCAGTACTTC
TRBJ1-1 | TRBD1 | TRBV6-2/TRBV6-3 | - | CASSYSMDRVGMEAFF | TGTGCCAGCAGTTACTCGATGGACAGGGTAGGTATGGAAGCTTTCTTT
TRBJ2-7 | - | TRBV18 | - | CASSPPPGGGQYEQYF | TGTGCCAGCTCACCACCCCCTGGGGGGGGCCAGTACGAGCAGTACTTC
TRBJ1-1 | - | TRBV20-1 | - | CSAREGLYPEAFF | TGCAGTGCTAGAGAGGGGCTGTACCCTGAAGCTTTCTTT
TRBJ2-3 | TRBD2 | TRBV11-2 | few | CASSLAHGTSGGTSTDTQYF | TGTGCCAGCAGCTTAGCCCACGGGACTAGCGGGGGGACTAGCACAGATACGCAGTATTTT
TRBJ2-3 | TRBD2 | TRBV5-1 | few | CASSLGAGLAGGTDTQYF | TGCGCCAGCAGCTTGGGAGCCGGACTAGCGGGGGGCACAGATACGCAGTATTTT
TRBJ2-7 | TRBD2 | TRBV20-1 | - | CSALRLAGALRNEQYF | TGCAGTGCACTTAGACTAGCGGGGGCCCTTAGGAATGAGCAGTACTTC
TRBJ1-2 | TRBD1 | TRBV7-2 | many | CASSSPIRGIGYTF | TGTGCCAGCAGCTCCCCCATCAGGGGGATTGGCTACACCTTC
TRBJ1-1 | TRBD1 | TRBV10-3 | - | CAISGGQRNTEAFF | TGTGCCATCAGTGGGGGACAGAGGAACACTGAAGCTTTCTTT
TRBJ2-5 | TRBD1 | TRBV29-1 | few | CSVRQGQETQYF | TGCAGCGTTCGACAGGGGCAAGAGACCCAGTACTTC
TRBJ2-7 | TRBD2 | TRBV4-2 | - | CASSPGLADYEQYF | TGTGCCAGCAGCCCGGGACTAGCGGACTACGAGCAGTACTTC
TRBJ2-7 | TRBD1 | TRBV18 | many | CASSPQQGDEQYF | TGTGCCAGCTCACCTCAACAGGGGGACGAGCAGTACTTC
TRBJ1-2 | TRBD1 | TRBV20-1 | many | CSARDKGTGTYGYTF | TGCAGTGCTAGAGATAAAGGGACAGGTACCTATGGCTACACCTTC
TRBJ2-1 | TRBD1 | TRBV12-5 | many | CASGSGTGGNEQFF | TGTGCTAGTGGCAGTGGGACAGGGGGCAATGAGCAGTTCTTC
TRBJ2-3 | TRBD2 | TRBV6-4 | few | CASSPSGDSSTDTQYF | TGTGCCAGCAGTCCGAGCGGGGATTCTAGCACAGATACGCAGTATTTT
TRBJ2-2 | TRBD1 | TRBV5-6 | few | CASSTGGPNTGELFF | TGTGCCAGCAGCACAGGGGGCCCGAACACCGGGGAGCTGTTTTTT
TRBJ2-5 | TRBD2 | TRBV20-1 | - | CSARYPGLAGGETQYF | TGCAGTGCTAGATATCCGGGACTAGCGGGAGGAGAGACCCAGTACTTC
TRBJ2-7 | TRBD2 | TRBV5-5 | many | CASTLSGDYEQYF | TGTGCCAGCACCCTTAGCGGGGACTACGAGCAGTACTTC
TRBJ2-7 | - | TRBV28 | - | CASSSGPTPRHEQYF | TGTGCCAGCAGTTCAGGGCCCACTCCCCGACACGAGCAGTACTTC
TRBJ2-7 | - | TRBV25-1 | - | CASRGYESYEQYF | TGTGCCAGCAGGGGTTATGAATCCTACGAGCAGTACTTC
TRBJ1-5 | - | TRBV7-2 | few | CASSRTHSNQPQHF | TGTGCCAGCAGCCGGACCCATAGCAATCAGCCCCAGCATTTT
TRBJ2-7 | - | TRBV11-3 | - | CASSLDRAYEQYF | TGTGCCAGCAGCTTAGATCGTGCGTACGAGCAGTACTTC
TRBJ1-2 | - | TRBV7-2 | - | CASSLALSRAYGYTF | TGTGCCAGCAGCTTAGCGCTCAGTAGAGCTTATGGCTACACCTTC
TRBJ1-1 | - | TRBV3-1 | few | CASSLQDTEAFF | TGTGCCAGCAGCCTTCAGGACACTGAAGCTTTCTTT
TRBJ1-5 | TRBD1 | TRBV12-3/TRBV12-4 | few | CASSHTGEGYSDQPQHF | TGTGCCAGCAGTCACACAGGGGAGGGTTACTCCGATCAGCCCCAGCATTTT
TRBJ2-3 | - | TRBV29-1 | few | CSVELLLSDTQYF | TGCAGCGTTGAGCTACTACTTTCAGATACGCAGTATTTT
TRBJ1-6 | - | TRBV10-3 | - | CAIRLGDGSYNSPLHF | TGTGCCATCAGGTTGGGGGACGGCTCCTATAATTCACCCCTCCACTTT
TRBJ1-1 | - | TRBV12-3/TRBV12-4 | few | CASRLPGPEGSKAFF | TGTGCCAGCAGGCTGCCCGGGCCAGAGGGAAGTAAAGCTTTCTTT
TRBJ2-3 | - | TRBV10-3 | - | CAIRQDTDTQYF | TGTGCCATCCGGCAGGACACAGATACGCAGTATTTT
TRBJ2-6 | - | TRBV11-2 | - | CASSLGGSSGANVLTF | TGTGCCAGCAGCTTAGGGGGGTCCTCTGGGGCCAACGTCCTGACTTTC
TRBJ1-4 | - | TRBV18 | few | CASSLALGKNEKLFF | TGTGCCAGCTCACTCGCGCTGGGCAAGAATGAAAAACTGTTTTTT
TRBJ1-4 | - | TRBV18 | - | CASSPPTGEQLFF | TGTGCCAGCTCACCACCGACGGGGGAGCAACTGTTTTTT
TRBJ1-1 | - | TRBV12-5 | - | CASGSDSGTEAFF | TGTGCTAGTGGCTCTGACAGCGGAACTGAAGCTTTCTTT
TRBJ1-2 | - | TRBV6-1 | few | CASSENIYGYTF | TGTGCCAGCAGTGAGAACATCTATGGCTACACCTTC
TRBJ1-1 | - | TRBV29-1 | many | CSVVRAQENTEAFF | TGCAGCGTTGTCAGGGCGCAGGAGAACACTGAAGCTTTCTTT
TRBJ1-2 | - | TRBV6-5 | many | CASSRSWTYGYTF | TGTGCCAGCAGCCGAAGCTGGACCTATGGCTACACCTTC
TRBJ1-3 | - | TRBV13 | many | CASTSGASGNTIYF | TGTGCCAGCACCAGCGGGGCCTCTGGAAACACCATATATTTT
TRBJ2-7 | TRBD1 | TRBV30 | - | CAWSAGQGTHEQYF | TGTGCCTGGAGTGCGGGACAGGGGACCCACGAGCAGTACTTC
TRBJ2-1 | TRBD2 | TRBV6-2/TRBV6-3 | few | CASSQTGLAGGITSYNEQFF | TGTGCCAGCAGTCAAACGGGACTAGCGGGGGGTATTACTTCCTACAATGAGCAGTTCTTC
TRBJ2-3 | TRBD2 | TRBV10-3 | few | CAIRPGLAGASDTQYF | TGTGCCATCAGGCCGGGACTAGCGGGAGCGTCAGATACGCAGTATTTT
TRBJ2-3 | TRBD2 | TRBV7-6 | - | CASSSPTSSGTDTQYF | TGTGCCAGCAGCTCCCCGACTAGCTCTGGCACAGATACGCAGTATTTT
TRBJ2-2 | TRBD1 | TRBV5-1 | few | CASSLGRQGNSGELFF | TGCGCCAGCAGCTTGGGTCGACAGGGGAACTCCGGGGAGCTGTTTTTT
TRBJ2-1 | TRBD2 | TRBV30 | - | CAWAPLFTSGRTVSSYNEQFF | TGTGCCTGGGCTCCCCTCTTTACTAGCGGGAGAACGGTGAGCTCCTACAATGAGCAGTTCTTC
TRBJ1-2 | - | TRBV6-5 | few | CASSYSLSANNYGYTF | TGTGCCAGCAGTTACTCGCTATCCGCTAATAACTATGGCTACACCTTC
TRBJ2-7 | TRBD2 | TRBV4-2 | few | CASSQEGATSGSSYEQYF | TGTGCCAGCAGCCAAGAAGGGGCTACTAGCGGAAGCTCCTACGAGCAGTACTTC
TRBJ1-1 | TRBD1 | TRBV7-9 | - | CASSLPPGQGAPEAFF | TGTGCCAGCAGCCTTCCCCCGGGACAGGGGGCCCCTGAAGCTTTCTTT